What follows are 20 T cell receptor beta chains derived from one specimen sequenced in a study of human T cells and chemical hapten exposure. Individual cDNA molecules each carried unique molecular identifiers attached by the library. Via MiXCR, TCRdb re-called the reads, giving one row per CDR3 protein. The sample records around 5,000 distinct CDR3 sequences, 50% to 60% being singletons. Treatment described: therapeutic diphenylcyclopropenone sensitization with weekly scalp DPC. The sequencing here drew on whole blood, taken before DPC sensitization or 2, 6, or about 24 weeks after (not recorded which). These receptors originate from an adult with alopecia areata. Some clones in this sample may be carry-over from other donors' samples. This table probably holds off-target reads from a library built for another chain.

The chain links TRBV12-3 or TRBV12-4 to TRBJ2-6, with D tentatively TRBD2 (5 bases). The V end was cut by 6 bases, the J end by 2 bases, with 11 bases between. The CDR3 sequence is 15 residues long. CDR3 sequence: CASSRSGAGANVLTF. For the CDR3, the DNA is TGTGCCAGCAGCCGCTCCGGGGCTGGGGCCAACGTCCTGACTTTC.

This chain links TRBV12-3 or TRBV12-4 with TRBJ2-1, with 13 bases that match TRBD2. The CDR3 runs 15 residues. The V and J ends lost 5 bases and 9 bases, in that order; junction bases with no gene match: 7. The CDR3 DNA reads TGTGCCAGCAGTCTCACTAGCGGGAGGGGCGGTGAGCAGTTCTTC. It codes for CASSLTSGRGGEQFF.

V gene TRBV6-6 combines with J gene TRBJ2-7, with 12 bases fitting TRBD2. V was pared by 0 bases and J by 4 bases, with 1 base of the junction left unmatched. The CDR3 length is 15 residues. The germline CDR1 and CDR2 sequences are MNHNY and SVGAGI (reference sequence). The CDR3 region has the DNA TGTGCCAGCAGTTACTCGACTAGCGGGGGTTACGAGCAGTACTTC. As protein: CASSYSTSGGYEQYF.

This clonotype was seen a few times. J is TRBJ2-3 and V is TRBV7-6; D remains unclear. Trimming took 5 bases from V and 6 from J, leaving 12 bases between them. Per the germline V gene, CDR1 is SGHVS and CDR2 is FNYEAQ. CDR3 length: 13 amino acids. CDR3 in DNA: TGTGCCAGCAGCCCGGAACCACCGGATACGCAGTATTTT. Residues: CASSPEPPDTQYF.

This sequence joins TRBV18 and TRBJ2-5, with D perhaps matching TRBD2 (6 bases). CDR3 size: 14 residues. V lost 9 bases, J lost 0 bases, and 14 bases lay in between. Germline V lookup: CDR1 KGHSH, CDR2 LQKENI. CDR3 amino acids: CASSGGGNQETQYF. The CDR3 bases are TGTGCCAGTTCTGGAGGAGGGAACCAAGAGACCCAGTACTTC.

This clonotype appeared a few times. The DNA for the CDR3 is TGTGCCAGCAGCCTACACTCCGGGCCGAACACCGGGGAGCTGTTTTTT. Translated, it gives CASSLHSGPNTGELFF. V is TRBV14 and J is TRBJ2-2; D is undetermined. Trimming removed 4 bases from V and 0 bases from J, with 12 bases in between. This CDR3 has 16 amino acids. The germline CDR1 and CDR2 sequences are SGHDN and FVKESK.

The chain links TRBV7-9 to TRBJ2-1; D is unclear. This CDR3 has 11 residues. Germline V gene sequence: CDR1 SEHNR, CDR2 FQNEAQ (reference sequence). The V and J ends lost 3 bases and 10 bases respectively, with 7 bases between them. The CDR3 DNA reads as TGTGCCAGCAGCTTTCTTGAGGAGCAGTTCTTC. Protein product: CASSFLEEQFF.

The chain couples TRBV25-1 to TRBJ2-7; TRBD2 aligns across 13 bases. Germline V gene sequence: CDR1 MGHDK, CDR2 SYGVNS. The V and J ends lost 7 bases and 4 bases, in that order; junction bases with no gene match: 7. CDR3 length equals 15 residues. CDR3 nucleotides: TGTGCCAGCAAGACAAGGACTAGCGGGGGATACGAGCAGTACTTC. Amino acids: CASKTRTSGGYEQYF.

The rearrangement links TRBV5-1 to TRBJ2-7, with 9 bases aligning to TRBD2. The CDR3 extends over 15 amino acids. J gave up 2 bases and V 4 bases, and 7 bases lay outside the gene matches. In germline, CDR1 is SGHRS, CDR2 YFSETQ. As DNA, the CDR3 is TGCGCCAGCAGCCCCTCTAGCGGGGTGACCTACGAGCAGTACTTC. It is translated as CASSPSSGVTYEQYF. The full variable domain, rest sourced from reference TRBV5-1 and TRBJ2-7, is KAGVTQTPRYLIKTRGQQVTLSCSPISGHRSVSWYQQTPGQGLQFLFEYFSETQRNKGNFPGRFSGRQFSNSRSEMNVSTLELGDSALYLCASSPSSGVTYEQYFGPGTRLTVT.

The chain is built from TRBV27 and TRBJ2-1; TRBD2 agrees at 7 bases. V trimming: 1 base; J trimming: 7 bases; junction bases outside the gene matches: 10. The CDR3 consists of 16 residues. Germline V gene data show CDR1 as MNHEY and CDR2 as SMNVEV (reference sequence). CDR3 sequence reads: CASSLYSGRSRNEQFF. As DNA, the CDR3 is TGTGCCAGCAGTTTATATTCCGGGAGGTCCCGAAATGAGCAGTTCTTC.

The chain uses TRBV28 and TRBJ2-7; TRBD2 matches at 9 bases. CDR3 length equals 13 residues. J gave up 7 bases and V 7 bases, and 8 bases lay outside the gene matches. CDR1 is MDHEN and CDR2 is SYDVKM in the germline V gene. Here the CDR3 reads CASTKTSGGEQYF. In DNA, the CDR3 is TGTGCCAGCACCAAGACTAGCGGAGGTGAGCAGTACTTC. The full variable domain, rest sourced from reference TRBV28 and TRBJ2-7, is DVKVTQSSRYLVKRTGEKVFLECVQDMDHENMFWYRQDPGLGLRLIYFSYDVKMKEKGDIPEGYSVSREKKERFSLILESASTNQTSMYLCASTKTSGGEQYFGPGTRLTVT.

This chain links TRBV9 with TRBJ2-4, with 8 nucleotides matching TRBD1. There are 15 residues in the CDR3. CDR1 is SGDLS, CDR2 YYNGEE, per germline. Trimming took 0 bases from V and 8 from J; bases not matched to a gene: 7. The CDR3 region has the DNA TGTGCCAGCAGCGTAGGGGGGACAGGCGAGTACATTCAGTACTTC. Translated: CASSVGGTGEYIQYF.

This chain joins TRBV9 and TRBJ2-1; maybe TRBD1 (5 bases). The germline CDR1 and CDR2 sequences are SGDLS and YYNGEE. This CDR3 region has 15 residues. V was shortened by 3 bases and J by 6 bases, with 16 bases between the two germline ends. The DNA for the CDR3 is TGTGCCAGCAGCGAGGGGATCTCGGCGTTCAATGAGCAGTTCTTC. Translation gives CASSEGISAFNEQFF.

This clonotype was picked up a small number of times. The chain combines TRBV6-5 with TRBJ2-1, with D unclear. Germline V gene sequence: CDR1 MNHEY, CDR2 SVGAGI. V lost 7 bases and J lost 7, with 17 bases in between. The CDR3 spans 14 residues. CDR3 nucleotides: TGTGCCAGCAACCCCCTGGCAGGCCGAAATGAGCAGTTCTTC. Translating it yields CASNPLAGRNEQFF.

This clonotype was counted between two and nine times. The chain links TRBV4-2 to TRBJ2-3; the D gene is possibly TRBD1 (6 bases). The CDR3 has 13 residues. The V and J ends lost 6 bases and 3 bases respectively, with 10 bases between them. The V gene's germline CDR1 is LGHNA and CDR2 YNFKEQ. CDR3 nucleotides: TGTGCCAGCAGGGGACAAAATACAGATACGCAGTATTTT. Its translation: CASRGQNTDTQYF.

This rearrangement joins TRBV18 to TRBJ2-3; 10 nucleotides match TRBD1. The junction had 6 bases not matched to a gene; V was cut back by 4 bases and J by 5 bases. The germline V gene encodes CDR1 KGHSH and CDR2 LQKENI. The CDR3 runs 15 residues. CDR3: CASSQGQGIIDTQYF. CDR3 nucleotide sequence: TGTGCCAGCTCACAGGGACAGGGGATCATAGATACGCAGTATTTT.

This clonotype has only a few counts. This sequence joins TRBV6-2 or TRBV6-3 and TRBJ2-2, with unresolved D. Looked up from germline, CDR1 is MNHEY and CDR2 is SVGEGT. Trimming took off 2 bases at V and 6 bases at J, with 7 bases between the two ends. The CDR3 has 13 residues. CDR3: CASSYGKAGELFF. CDR3 sequence (DNA): TGTGCCAGCAGTTACGGAAAGGCCGGGGAGCTGTTTTTT.

V usage is TRBV20-1 and J usage is TRBJ2-7; 7 nucleotides agree with TRBD2. The CDR3 contains 13 residues. Germline V CDR1 and CDR2: DFQATT, SNEGSKA (reference sequence). Germline trimming cut 5 bases from V and 2 bases from J; bases unmatched to any gene: 6. The CDR3 DNA reads TGCAGTGCTCTCCCTAGCGGACCCTACGAGCAGTACTTC. Translated, it gives CSALPSGPYEQYF.

The rearrangement uses TRBV4-3 and TRBJ2-7; D is perhaps TRBD1 (5 bases). V lost 0 bases and J lost 0, with 9 bases in between. This CDR3 has 15 residues. The germline CDR1 and CDR2 sequences are LGHNA and YSLEER. CDR3 sequence (DNA): TGCGCCAGCAGCCAAGAGCCAGGGTACTCCTACGAGCAGTACTTC. Amino acid sequence: CASSQEPGYSYEQYF.

This clonotype occurred a few times. The rearrangement joins TRBV11-3 to TRBJ2-3; 7 nucleotides match TRBD1. J was trimmed by 4 bases and V by 1 base; bases with no gene match: 2. The CDR3 contains 14 residues. Germline CDR1 and CDR2: SGHNT and YENEEA. DNA of the CDR3: TGTGCCAGCAGCTTAGGACAGGGCTCAGATACGCAGTATTTT. Protein sequence: CASSLGQGSDTQYF.